This T cell receptor beta chain was captured in a study of response to subunit inactivated influenza vaccine. Notes on the study in general: Authors suggested seasonal influenza vaccinations each recruit few new T cells.

Germline V gives CDR1 ENHRY, CDR2 SYGVKD. CDR3 size: 17 residues. Germline trimming cut 5 bases from V and 4 bases from J; bases unmatched to any gene: 15. TCRdb called the RT-PCR reads again in MiXCR, with one record for every CDR3 protein. Of 500,000 to 600,000 distinct CDR3 sequences listed, 10% to 15% are singletons. The sample holds a few counts of this clonotype. Its antigen is as yet unknown. The starting material was PBMCs from blood, obtained roughly 48 days after vaccination. The sequence was collected from a man between 45 and 60 years old who received an inactivated influenza vaccine. The rearrangement uses TRBV10-3 and TRBJ2-3, with 7 bases lining up with TRBD1. The CDR3 region has the DNA TGTGCCATCAGTAGAGGGGGCCGCACCTTGGGGTCAGATACGCAGTATTTT. Residues: CAISRGGRTLGSDTQYF.